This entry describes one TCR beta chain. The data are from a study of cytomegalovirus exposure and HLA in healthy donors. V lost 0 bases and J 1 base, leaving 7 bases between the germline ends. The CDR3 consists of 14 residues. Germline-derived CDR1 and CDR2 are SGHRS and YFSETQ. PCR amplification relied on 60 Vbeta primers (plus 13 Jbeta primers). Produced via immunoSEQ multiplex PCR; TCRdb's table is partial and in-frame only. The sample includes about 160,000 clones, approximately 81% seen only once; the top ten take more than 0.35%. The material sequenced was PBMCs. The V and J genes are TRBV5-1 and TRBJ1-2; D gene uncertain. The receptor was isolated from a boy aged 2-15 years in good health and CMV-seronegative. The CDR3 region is CASSLAVYNYGYTF. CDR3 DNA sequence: TGCGCCAGCAGCTTGGCCGTGTATAACTATGGCTACACCTTC.